A single T cell receptor (beta chain) is shown here with its context. Antigen unknown. CDR3 length: 15 residues. Germline V gene sequence: CDR1 MGHRA, CDR2 YSYEKL. Trimming removed 4 bases from V and 3 bases from J, with 15 bases in between. These data come from a study of beta chain features in type 1 diabetes. The isolated RNA, all of it, was reverse transcribed, so expressed TCRB transcripts were what got sequenced. Generated by immunoSEQ multiplex PCR, the TCRdb table keeps only in-frame clones and is missing some. Of around 360,000 clones listed, about 12% are singletons. General study points: Type 1 diabetes patients showed a moderate but significant shortening of TCRB CDR3s in all four CD4+ subsets. Naive, central memory and Treg TCRB repertoires seemed to resemble each other more closely in patients than they did in healthy donors. A pattern of fewer insertions and more deletions at VDJ junctions was seen in type 1 diabetes patients.

This clonotype originated in a woman aged 18-35 years with type 1 diabetes. Sequenced input: naive CD4+ T cells from blood. The rearrangement links TRBV4-1 to TRBJ1-1; no reliable D call. The CDR3 nucleotides read TGCGCCAGCAGCCGAGGGAGGGTACTGGACACTGAAGCTTTCTTT. Its protein product is CASSRGRVLDTEAFF.